The T cell receptor (beta chain) under discussion was sequenced for a study of post-analysis software for immune sequencing data. Included in the TCR beta cDNA libraries were unique molecular identifiers. T cells, roughly 0.9 to 11 million of them, yielded approximately 530,000 cDNA molecules. TCRdb recomputed calls from the PCR reads with MiXCR, one row per CDR3 protein. There are approximately 730,000 distinct CDR3 sequences in the sample; roughly 27% occur only once, and about 0.5% lies in the top ten. This clonotype was observed a few times. Source material: blood. The clonotype comes from a girl aged 10-17 years with multiple sclerosis.

The CDR3 sequence: CASSFGQMGYGYTF. CDR3 bases: TGTGCCAGCAGTTTTGGTCAGATGGGCTATGGCTACACCTTC. V is TRBV12-3 or TRBV12-4 and J is TRBJ1-2, with unresolved D. V was shortened by 3 bases and J by 4 bases, with 12 bases between the two germline ends. The CDR3 loop spans 14 amino acids.